The clone carrying this T cell receptor delta chain was recorded a few times. This entry is derived from a study of gamma-delta T cells after stem cell transplantation. Losses at the gene ends were 4 bases for V and 3 bases for J; bases not matched to a gene: 32. Germline CDR1 and CDR2: TVYSNPD and GDNSRS (reference sequence). This CDR3 has 23 residues. TCRdb reprocessed the RT-PCR reads through CATT. The sample includes more than 7,000 delta-chain clones, more than 12% of them seen just once. V usage is TRDV3 and J usage is TRDJ1; 13 bases line up with TRDD3. This TCR derives from a human donor. It is not recorded whose cells these are; they may come from a transplant donor. Input material: gamma-delta T cells. CDR3 in amino acids: CASRNPCTSHLLTGGYAADKLIF. The CDR3 bases are TGTGCCTCCCGCAACCCTTGCACAAGCCACCTTCTCACTGGGGGATACGCGGCCGATAAACTCATCTTT.